One and the same sample provided the 5 T cell receptor beta chains below, sequenced in a study of shared clonotypes between healthy human individuals. Profiling relied on immunoSEQ multiplex PCR, and the TCRdb table lists in-frame clones only, not all of them. The sample has some 490,000 clones; about 72% are singletons. The source material was PBMCs. These TCRs come from a woman aged 40 to 55 in good health. Some clones in this sample may be carry-over from other donors' samples.

The chain employs TRBV6-1 and TRBJ2-3; 9 positions match TRBD1. V lost 3 bases to trimming and J lost 1 base; unmatched junction nucleotides: 5. Germline values: CDR1 MNHNS, CDR2 SASEGT. The CDR3 is made up of 16 amino acids. The CDR3 loop is CASSEGQGVGTDTQYF. In nucleotides, the CDR3 is TGTGCCAGCAGTGAGGGACAGGGAGTCGGCACAGATACGCAGTATTTT.

As to this clone: This sample also contains other DNA sequences that code for the same CDR3. The chain joins TRBV11-3 to TRBJ2-3; no reliable D call. The CDR3 has 13 residues. Looked up from germline, CDR1 is SGHNT and CDR2 is YENEEA. Trimming removed 5 bases at V and 2 bases at J, with 8 bases between. CDR3 sequence reads: CASSLGPTDTQYF. Here the CDR3 DNA reads TGTGCCAGCAGCCTTGGGCCCACAGATACGCAGTATTTT.

Details on this clone: Other nucleotide sequences from this sample produce the same CDR3. The rearrangement uses TRBV29-1 and TRBJ2-2, with 9 nucleotides matching TRBD1. V dropped 6 bases and J dropped 1; count of bases not matched to a gene: 0. Germline lookup yields CDR1 SQVTM and CDR2 ANQGSEA. The CDR3 contains 13 residues. The CDR3: CSVDRGNTGELFF. The CDR3 nucleotides read TGCAGCGTGGACAGGGGGAACACCGGGGAGCTGTTTTTT.

This clone was detected ten times or more. This chain connects TRBV6-4 to TRBJ2-3, with a possible D match to TRBD2 (7 bases). Trimming left V 3 bases short and J 4 bases short, with 17 bases between. CDR3 length equals 16 residues. Germline V gene lookup returns CDR1 MRHNA and CDR2 SNTAGT. CDR3 loop: CASSEGGGSGADTQYF. The CDR3 nucleotides are TGTGCCAGCAGTGAGGGGGGCGGGAGCGGTGCAGATACGCAGTATTTT.

Only one count was recorded for this clone. The chain joins TRBV11-2 to TRBJ1-3; D gene ambiguous. This CDR3 has 15 residues. Germline V CDR1 and CDR2: SGHAT, FQNNGV. V lost 5 bases and J 4 bases, leaving 15 bases between the germline ends. The DNA of the CDR3 is TGTGCCAGCAGCCCTGCGGGGATGGGGGGAAACACCATATATTTT. Its translation: CASSPAGMGGNTIYF.